One sample yielded the 14 T cell receptor beta chains listed below, sequenced in a study of T cell changes during pregnancy in multiple sclerosis. Sequencing was performed with immunoSEQ multiplex PCR; in TCRdb, only in-frame clones are kept and a portion is missing. The sample lists 85,000 to 90,000 clones; around 94% were seen once. This sample comprised peripheral blood, obtained after pregnancy. The receptors shown here come from a female donor in good health, enrolled as a control in a pregnancy study.

A single count supports this clone. The chain combines TRBV28 with TRBJ2-5; 9 bases are shared with TRBD1. Germline-derived CDR1 and CDR2 are MDHEN and SYDVKM. V lost 2 bases to trimming and J lost 5 bases; unmatched junction nucleotides: 27. The CDR3 length is 22 residues. CDR3 nucleotides: TGTGCCAGCAGTTTACGCCGTCCGGGACAGGGAGGGAGCACGGGAGTTGGGGAGACCCAGTACTTC. Translation: CASSLRRPGQGGSTGVGETQYF.

This clone showed up just once. The chain employs TRBV28 and TRBJ2-2, with D tentatively TRBD2 (6 bases). CDR1 and CDR2 from the germline V gene are MDHEN and SYDVKM. The germline V and J ends were trimmed by 3 bases and 3 bases, with 11 bases remaining between them. The CDR3 covers 15 residues. The CDR3 sequence: CASSFGGVDTGELFF. The CDR3 coding sequence is TGTGCCAGCAGTTTCGGGGGAGTCGACACCGGGGAGCTGTTTTTT.

In this sample, this clone turned up once. The CDR3 region is CASSLRMTSGIGYEQYF. The CDR3 DNA is TGTGCCAGCAGCCTGCGGATGACTAGCGGGATTGGGTACGAGCAGTACTTC. J is TRBJ2-7 and V is TRBV7-8; TRBD2 matches at 11 bases. This CDR3 contains 17 residues. Trimming at V came to 5 bases and at J to 4 bases, leaving 13 bases not matched to a gene. Germline-derived CDR1 and CDR2 are SGHVS and FQNEAQ.

The chain has TRBV19 and TRBJ1-3; TRBD1 is a possible D gene (5 bases). V lost 5 bases and J lost 2, with 19 bases in between. Looked up from germline, CDR1 is LNHDA and CDR2 is SQIVND (reference sequence). The CDR3 is 17 amino acids. CDR3 sequence: CASSFRVFDLTGNTIYF. For the CDR3, the DNA is TGTGCCAGTAGTTTCAGGGTCTTCGATTTGACTGGAAACACCATATATTTT.

The chain carries TRBV5-1 and TRBJ2-2, with D possibly TRBD1 on 6 matching bases. Trimming took off 1 base at V and 8 bases at J, with 9 bases between the two ends. Germline CDR1 SGHRS, CDR2 YFSETQ. This CDR3 region has 13 residues. This chain's CDR3 is CASSLQGPGELFF. CDR3 DNA: TGCGCCAGCAGCTTGCAGGGGCCAGGGGAGCTGTTTTTT.

This clone was found once. The chain uses TRBV20-1 and TRBJ1-2; TRBD1 aligns across 7 bases. Germline V gene lookup returns CDR1 DFQATT and CDR2 SNEGSKA (reference sequence). This CDR3 region has 10 residues. CDR3 sequence reads: CRAGGYGYTF. CDR3 nucleotide sequence: TGCAGGGCAGGGGGCTATGGCTACACCTTC.

The table lists this clone with a count of one. The chain couples TRBV4-1 to TRBJ1-5, with TRBD1 matching over 9 bases. J lost 7 bases, V lost 3 bases, and 4 bases had no gene match. Germline assignment: CDR1 MGHRA and CDR2 YSYEKL. The CDR3 loop spans 14 amino acids. The CDR3 protein is CASSQGDRVQPQHF. In DNA form, the CDR3 reads TGCGCCAGCAGCCAGGGGGACAGGGTGCAGCCCCAGCATTTT.

V usage is TRBV23-1 and J usage is TRBJ1-1; 9 positions match TRBD1. TRBV23-1 is an ORF for which the function is uncertain. V shed 4 bases and J 3 bases; nucleotides not matched to a gene: 15. CDR3 length equals 18 residues. The chain's CDR3 is CASSPPSRDRDGDTEAFF. In nucleotides, the CDR3 is TGCGCCAGCAGTCCCCCGTCCCGGGACAGGGACGGAGACACTGAAGCTTTCTTT.

A remark on this clone: Other DNA sequences in this specimen translate into the identical CDR3. The chain carries TRBV5-1 and TRBJ2-1; weak D call: TRBD2 (5 bases). Germline V CDR1 and CDR2: SGHRS, YFSETQ. The V and J ends lost 2 bases and 2 bases respectively, with 8 bases between them. This CDR3 is 14 amino acids long. CDR3 DNA: TGCGCCAGCAGCTTCAGCGGCGCCTACAATGAGCAGTTCTTC. Residues: CASSFSGAYNEQFF. The full variable domain, with the rest looked up from reference TRBV5-1 and TRBJ2-1, is KAGVTQTPRYLIKTRGQQVTLSCSPISGHRSVSWYQQTPGQGLQFLFEYFSETQRNKGNFPGRFSGRQFSNSRSEMNVSTLELGDSALYLCASSFSGAYNEQFFGPGTRLTVL.

The rearrangement uses TRBV4-2 and TRBJ1-2; TRBD1 aligns across 9 bases. The germline V gene has CDR1 LGHNA and CDR2 YNFKEQ. The ends lost 3 bases at V and 8 bases at J; junction bases unmatched: 13. This CDR3 has 16 residues. The CDR3 nucleotides are TGTGCCAGCAGCCACCCGGGGGCGGACAGGGGAGGGGGCTACACCTTC. Translated: CASSHPGADRGGGYTF.

J is TRBJ1-4 and V is TRBV4-1; the D gene is possibly TRBD1 (5 bases). This CDR3 region has 15 residues. Trimming shortened V by 2 bases and J by 6 bases, and 13 bases separated the two germline ends. In germline, CDR1 is MGHRA, CDR2 YSYEKL. Here the CDR3 reads CASSQPGREDEKLFF. CDR3 sequence (DNA): TGCGCCAGCAGCCAACCTGGCAGGGAGGATGAAAAACTGTTTTTT.

The V call is TRBV5-1, the J call TRBJ2-7; 7 nucleotides agree with TRBD1. There are 13 residues in the CDR3. Unmatched junction bases numbered 3, after V lost 0 bases and J lost 6 bases. The germline V gene encodes CDR1 SGHRS and CDR2 YFSETQ. CDR3 sequence reads: CASSLDRGPEQYF. DNA of the CDR3: TGCGCCAGCAGCTTGGACAGGGGACCCGAGCAGTACTTC.

CDR3 coding DNA: TGTGCCAGCAGCCGTGAAACTAGCGGACATTACAATGAGCAGTTCTTC. It yields the protein CASSRETSGHYNEQFF. This chain connects TRBV5-8 to TRBJ2-1, with 8 bases aligning to TRBD2. Germline V gene lookup returns CDR1 SGHTS and CDR2 YDEGEE. The J segment lost 4 bases and the V segment lost 4 bases, leaving 10 bases of the junction unmatched. There are 16 residues in the CDR3.

The chain employs TRBV6-5 and TRBJ2-2; 8 bases align to TRBD1. The CDR3 has 14 residues. Trimming removed 4 bases from V and 6 bases from J; junction bases left unmatched: 4. CDR1 MNHEY and CDR2 SVGAGI come from the germline V gene. DNA for the CDR3: TGTGCCAGCAGTTCGGGACAGGTCCCCGGGGAGCTGTTTTTT. This gives the protein CASSSGQVPGELFF.